The 18 T cell receptor beta chains below were found in one sample sequenced in a study of cytomegalovirus exposure and HLA in healthy donors. This PCR relied on a set of 60 Vbeta primers and 13 Jbeta primers. Repertoires were generated with immunoSEQ multiplex PCR, while TCRdb's copy carries only in-frame clones and drops some. The data hold approximately 140,000 clones, with around 75% observed a single time. Sequencing was carried out using PBMCs. These receptors originate from a man between 35 and 55 years old in good health and CMV-seronegative.

V and J are TRBV29-1 and TRBJ2-7, with 11 nucleotides matching TRBD1. The trim removed 6 bases at V and 5 bases at J, leaving 6 bases unmatched. CDR1 is SQVTM and CDR2 is ANQGSEA in the germline V gene. The CDR3 consists of 13 residues. CDR3 in DNA: TGCAGCGTAGTGGGACAGGGGGTCGACGAGCAGTACTTC. Amino acids: CSVVGQGVDEQYF.

The V and J genes are TRBV6-6 and TRBJ2-5; maybe TRBD1 (6 bases). The CDR3 runs 14 residues. From germline, CDR1 is MNHNY and CDR2 SVGAGI (reference sequence). The V end lost 0 bases, the J end lost 2 bases, and 7 bases lay between the germline ends. CDR3 protein: CASSYSQGQETQYF. CDR3 nucleotides: TGTGCCAGCAGTTACTCGCAGGGGCAAGAGACCCAGTACTTC.

V usage is TRBV19 and J usage is TRBJ2-7; D possibly corresponds to TRBD2 (5 bases). Germline loops: CDR1 LNHDA, CDR2 SQIVND (reference sequence). Trimming shortened V by 3 bases and J by 2 bases, and 8 bases separated the two germline ends. This CDR3 is built from 13 residues. The CDR3 sequence is CASSIIGTYEQYF. In DNA form, the CDR3 reads TGTGCCAGTAGTATTATCGGGACCTACGAGCAGTACTTC.

The rearrangement joins TRBV7-2 to TRBJ1-2, with D unresolved. CDR3 length: 15 amino acids. Germline CDR1 and CDR2: SGHTA and FQGNSA. V lost 4 bases and J 4 bases, leaving 16 bases between the germline ends. CDR3 sequence (DNA): TGTGCCAGCAGCTCAGCGGGCAGTCTGGGCTATGGCTACACCTTC. It is translated as CASSSAGSLGYGYTF.

This sequence joins TRBV5-1 and TRBJ2-1; TRBD1 matches at 11 bases. The CDR3 consists of 15 residues. From germline, CDR1 is SGHRS and CDR2 YFSETQ. The V segment lost 3 bases and the J segment 4 bases; nucleotides outside the gene matches: 3. In DNA, the CDR3 is TGCGCCAGCAGCTCAGGACAGGGGGCTTACAATGAGCAGTTCTTC. Translation gives CASSSGQGAYNEQFF.

V gene TRBV5-1 combines with J gene TRBJ2-3, with TRBD2 matching 7 bases. The length of the CDR3 is 14 residues. V lost 5 bases and J lost 6; bases outside the gene matches: 9. Germline CDR1 is SGHRS and CDR2 is YFSETQ. The CDR3: CASSRGGFGDTQYF. The CDR3, as DNA: TGCGCCAGCAGTCGGGGAGGGTTCGGGGATACGCAGTATTTT.

The rearrangement joins TRBV2 to TRBJ2-1, with TRBD2 matching over 9 bases. Germline V gene lookup returns CDR1 SNHLY and CDR2 FYNNEI. J lost 4 bases, V lost 7 bases, and 8 bases had no gene match. The CDR3 sequence is 15 residues long. Here the CDR3 reads CASNLSGGDYNEQFF. The CDR3 nucleotides are TGTGCCAGCAATCTTAGCGGGGGAGATTACAATGAGCAGTTCTTC.

This chain uses TRBV10-3 with TRBJ2-7; tentative D call: TRBD1 (5 bases). The V and J ends lost 6 bases and 8 bases respectively, with 11 bases between them. The CDR3 spans 11 residues. Germline loops: CDR1 ENHRY, CDR2 SYGVKD. The CDR3 DNA follows: TGTGCCATCAGCCGAGACAGTAAGCAGTACTTC. This encodes CAISRDSKQYF.

V gene TRBV7-2 combines with J gene TRBJ1-5; TRBD1 might be the D (6 bases). Germline CDR1 and CDR2: SGHTA and FQGNSA. V gave up 6 bases and J gave up 5 bases, with 17 bases separating them. The CDR3 totals 15 residues. The CDR3 DNA reads as TGTGCCAGCAGTCCGGTCGGGACACTGGATCAGCCCCAGCATTTT. This gives the protein CASSPVGTLDQPQHF.

The V gene is TRBV4-3, the J gene TRBJ1-6, with 7 bases aligning to TRBD1. Trimming removed 0 bases from V and 8 bases from J; junction bases left unmatched: 10. Looked up from germline, CDR1 is LGHNA and CDR2 is YSLEER. The CDR3 is made up of 17 amino acids. The CDR3 bases are TGCGCCAGCAGCCAAGATGCGAGGGGGCCTCCCGATTCACCCCTCCACTTT. Its protein product is CASSQDARGPPDSPLHF.

This clone was seen a few times. J is TRBJ1-1 and V is TRBV2; 9 bases are a match to TRBD1. After removal of 6 bases from V and 5 bases from J, the junction contained 4 bases not matched to a gene. Germline V gives CDR1 SNHLY, CDR2 FYNNEI. The CDR3 covers 13 residues. CDR3 region: CASSDRGRTEAFF. The CDR3 bases are TGTGCCAGCAGCGACAGGGGGAGGACTGAAGCTTTCTTT.

This clone was seen just once. V gene TRBV7-9 combines with J gene TRBJ1-1, with 8 bases that match TRBD1. This CDR3 has 13 residues. Germline CDR1 SEHNR, CDR2 FQNEAQ (reference sequence). J gave up 5 bases and V 5 bases, and 4 bases lay outside the gene matches. CDR3: CASSRQGYTEAFF. The CDR3 bases are TGTGCCAGCAGCAGACAGGGGTATACTGAAGCTTTCTTT. Variable domain in full (rest from reference TRBV7-9 and TRBJ1-1): DTGVSQNPRHKITKRGQNVTFRCDPISEHNRLYWYRQTLGQGPEFLTYFQNEAQLEKSRLLSDRFSAERPKGSFSTLEIQRTEQGDSAMYLCASSRQGYTEAFFGQGTRLTVV.

DNA of the CDR3: TGTGCCAGCAGTGGACTCTTCACTAATGAAAAACTGTTTTTT. As protein: CASSGLFTNEKLFF. The V call is TRBV6-1, the J call TRBJ1-4; D unresolved. The germline V gene encodes CDR1 MNHNS and CDR2 SASEGT. V shed 4 bases and J shed 2 bases, with 8 bases lying between them. The CDR3 loop spans 14 amino acids.

The J gene is TRBJ2-5, the V gene TRBV5-1, with a tentative D call TRBD2 (5 bases). The CDR3 contains 11 residues. Germline V lookup: CDR1 SGHRS, CDR2 YFSETQ. V was pared by 0 bases and J by 11 bases, with 8 bases between. CDR3 bases: TGCGCCAGCAGCTTGGATGGGGAGCAGTACTTC. Residues: CASSLDGEQYF.

Concerning this clone itself: The junction and the germline gene differ at one end; a read error may be behind it. The rearrangement links TRBV7-3 to TRBJ1-1, with D tentatively TRBD1 (6 bases). CDR3 length equals 13 residues. CDR1 and CDR2 (germline): SGHTA, FQGTGA. DNA for the CDR3: TGTGCCAGCAGCTTCGGACAGAACGCTGAAGCTTTCTTT. It specifies CASSFGQNAEAFF.

This clone appeared a few times. The chain employs TRBV2 and TRBJ2-1; 9 bases agree with TRBD2. The CDR3 is made up of 17 amino acids. The junction had 8 bases not matched to a gene; V was cut back by 1 base and J by 4 bases. Germline lookup yields CDR1 SNHLY and CDR2 FYNNEI. This chain's CDR3 is CASSEGRAGGGYNEQFF. CDR3 DNA sequence: TGTGCCAGCAGTGAAGGAAGAGCGGGGGGCGGTTACAATGAGCAGTTCTTC.

The chain carries TRBV5-6 and TRBJ1-1; a possible D gene is TRBD1 (6 bases). V was shortened by 2 bases and J by 0 bases, with 11 bases between the two germline ends. The germline gives CDR1 SGHDT, CDR2 YYEEEE. CDR3 length: 15 residues. The DNA of the CDR3 is TGTGCCAGCAGCTTTCGCAGGGGTCTGAACACTGAAGCTTTCTTT. Residues: CASSFRRGLNTEAFF.

The V gene is TRBV21-1, the J gene TRBJ1-6. TRBV21-1 is given as a pseudogene. The CDR3 has 12 amino acids. CDR3: CASREVDSPLHF. DNA of the CDR3: TGTGCCAGCAGGGAGGTAGATTCACCCCTCCACTTT.